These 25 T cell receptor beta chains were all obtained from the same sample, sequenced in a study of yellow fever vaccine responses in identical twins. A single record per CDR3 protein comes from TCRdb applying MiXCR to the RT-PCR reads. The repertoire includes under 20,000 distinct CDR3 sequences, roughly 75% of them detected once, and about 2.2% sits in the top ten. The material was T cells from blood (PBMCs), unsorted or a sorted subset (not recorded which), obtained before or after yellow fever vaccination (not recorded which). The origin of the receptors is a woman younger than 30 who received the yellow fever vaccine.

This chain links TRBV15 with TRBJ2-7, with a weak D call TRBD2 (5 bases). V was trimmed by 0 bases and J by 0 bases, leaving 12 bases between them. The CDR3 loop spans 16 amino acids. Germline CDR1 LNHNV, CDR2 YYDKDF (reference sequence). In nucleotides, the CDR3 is TGTGCCACCAGCAGAGAAGCGGACTTGAGCTCCTACGAGCAGTACTTC. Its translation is CATSREADLSSYEQYF.

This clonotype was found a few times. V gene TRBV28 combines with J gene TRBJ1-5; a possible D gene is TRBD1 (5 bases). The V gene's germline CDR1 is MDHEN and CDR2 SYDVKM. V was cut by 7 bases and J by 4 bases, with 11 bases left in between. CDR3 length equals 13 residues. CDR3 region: CASIPGVNQPQHF. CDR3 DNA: TGTGCCAGCATTCCGGGGGTGAATCAGCCCCAGCATTTT.

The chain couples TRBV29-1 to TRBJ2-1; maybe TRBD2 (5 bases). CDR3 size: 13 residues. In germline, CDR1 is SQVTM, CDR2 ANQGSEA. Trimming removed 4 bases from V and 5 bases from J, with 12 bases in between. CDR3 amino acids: CSVGLATNNEQFF. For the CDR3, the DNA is TGCAGCGTTGGTCTAGCCACGAACAATGAGCAGTTCTTC.

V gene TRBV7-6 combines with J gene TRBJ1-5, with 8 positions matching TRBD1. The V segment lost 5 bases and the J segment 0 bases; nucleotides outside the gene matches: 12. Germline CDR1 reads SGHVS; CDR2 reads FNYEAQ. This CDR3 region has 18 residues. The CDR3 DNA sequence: TGTGCCAGCAGCCCTAGCCGGGACAGGTGCCGTAGCAATCAGCCCCAGCATTTT. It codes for CASSPSRDRCRSNQPQHF. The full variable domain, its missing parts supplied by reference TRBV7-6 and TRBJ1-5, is GAGVSQSPRYKVTKRGQDVALRCDPISGHVSLYWYRQALGQGPEFLTYFNYEAQQDKSGLPNDRFSAERPEGSISTLTIQRTEQRDSAMYRCASSPSRDRCRSNQPQHFGDGTRLSIL.

The CDR3 sequence: CASSQGPYNSPLHF. The CDR3 region has the DNA TGTGCCAGCAGCCAGGGCCCCTATAATTCACCCCTCCACTTT. The chain has TRBV2 and TRBJ1-6; perhaps TRBD1 as D (5 bases). The V gene lost 6 bases and the J gene lost 2 bases, with 8 bases spanning the gap. Germline V CDR1 and CDR2: SNHLY, FYNNEI. CDR3 size: 14 residues. Drawing the rest from reference TRBV2 and TRBJ1-6, the complete variable domain is EPEVTQTPSHQVTQMGQEVILRCVPISNHLYFYWYRQILGQKVEFLVSFYNNEISEKSEIFDDQFSVERPDGSNFTLKIRSTKLEDSAMYFCASSQGPYNSPLHFGNGTRLTVT.

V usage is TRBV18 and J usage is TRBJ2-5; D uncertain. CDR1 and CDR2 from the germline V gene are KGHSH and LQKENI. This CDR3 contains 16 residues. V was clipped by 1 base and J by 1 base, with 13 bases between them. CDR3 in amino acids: CASSPRARPFQETQYF. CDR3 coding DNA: TGTGCCAGCTCACCACGGGCCCGTCCGTTCCAAGAGACCCAGTACTTC.

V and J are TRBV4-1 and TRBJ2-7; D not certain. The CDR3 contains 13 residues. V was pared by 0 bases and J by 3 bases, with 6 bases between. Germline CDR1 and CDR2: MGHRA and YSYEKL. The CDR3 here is CASSQDRLYEQYV. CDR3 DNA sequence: TGCGCCAGCAGCCAAGATAGACTCTACGAGCAGTACGTC.

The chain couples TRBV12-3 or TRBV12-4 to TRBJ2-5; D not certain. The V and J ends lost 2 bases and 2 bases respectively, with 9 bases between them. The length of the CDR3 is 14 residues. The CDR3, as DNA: TGTGCCAGCAGTTTATTCGAGGTACAAGAGACCCAGTACTTC. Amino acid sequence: CASSLFEVQETQYF.

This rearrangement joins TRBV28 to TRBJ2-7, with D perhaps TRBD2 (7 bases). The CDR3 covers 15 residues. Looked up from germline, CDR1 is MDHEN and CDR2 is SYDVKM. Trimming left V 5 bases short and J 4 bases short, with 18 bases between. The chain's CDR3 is CASSTGGGRRYEQYF. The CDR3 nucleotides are TGTGCCAGCAGTACTGGGGGCGGGAGACGATACGAGCAGTACTTC.

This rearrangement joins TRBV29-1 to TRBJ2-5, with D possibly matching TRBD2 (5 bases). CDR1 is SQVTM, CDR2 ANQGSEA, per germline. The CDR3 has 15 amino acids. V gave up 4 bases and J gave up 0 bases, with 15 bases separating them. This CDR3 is CSVVGGRGNQETQYF. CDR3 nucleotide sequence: TGCAGCGTTGTCGGTGGGAGAGGTAACCAAGAGACCCAGTACTTC.

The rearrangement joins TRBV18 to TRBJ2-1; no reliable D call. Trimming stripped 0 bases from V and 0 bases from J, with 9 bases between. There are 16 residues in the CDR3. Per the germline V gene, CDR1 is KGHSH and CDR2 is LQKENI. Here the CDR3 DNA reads TGTGCCAGCTCACCACCTTCCCGTAGCTCCTACAATGAGCAGTTCTTC. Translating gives CASSPPSRSSYNEQFF.

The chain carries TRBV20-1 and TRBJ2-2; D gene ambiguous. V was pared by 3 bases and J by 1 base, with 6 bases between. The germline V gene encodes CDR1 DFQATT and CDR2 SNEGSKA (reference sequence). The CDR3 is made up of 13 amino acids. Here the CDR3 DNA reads TGCAGTGCTAGCCTGGGGAACACCGGGGAGCTGTTTTTT. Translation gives CSASLGNTGELFF.

The CDR3 nucleotides read TGTGCCAGCAGCTTTGCAGGGGGAAGCGAGCAGTACTTC. Its translation is CASSFAGGSEQYF. The chain has TRBV7-8 and TRBJ2-7, with 7 bases fitting TRBD1. J was trimmed by 6 bases and V by 3 bases; bases with no gene match: 5. The CDR3 loop spans 13 amino acids. The germline V gene has CDR1 SGHVS and CDR2 FQNEAQ.

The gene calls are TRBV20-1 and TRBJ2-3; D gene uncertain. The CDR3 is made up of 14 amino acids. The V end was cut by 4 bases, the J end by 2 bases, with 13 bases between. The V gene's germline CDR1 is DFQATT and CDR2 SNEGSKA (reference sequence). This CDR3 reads CSATEVGYTDTQYF. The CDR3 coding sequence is TGCAGTGCTACTGAGGTCGGCTACACAGATACGCAGTATTTT.

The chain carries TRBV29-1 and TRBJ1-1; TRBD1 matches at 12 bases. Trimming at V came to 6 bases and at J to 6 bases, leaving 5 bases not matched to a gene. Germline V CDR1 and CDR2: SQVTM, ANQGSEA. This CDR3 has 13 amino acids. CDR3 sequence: CSVARDRGPEAFF. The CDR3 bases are TGCAGCGTCGCCCGGGACAGGGGGCCTGAAGCTTTCTTT. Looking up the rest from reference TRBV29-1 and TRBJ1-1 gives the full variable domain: SAVISQKPSRDICQRGTSLTIQCQVDSQVTMMFWYRQQPGQSLTLIATANQGSEATYESGFVIDKFPISRPNLTFSTLTVSNMSPEDSSIYLCSVARDRGPEAFFGQGTRLTVV.

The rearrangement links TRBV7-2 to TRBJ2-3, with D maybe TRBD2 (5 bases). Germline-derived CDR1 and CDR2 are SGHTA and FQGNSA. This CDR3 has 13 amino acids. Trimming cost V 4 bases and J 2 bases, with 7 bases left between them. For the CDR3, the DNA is TGTGCCAGCAGCTCCGACTACACAGATACGCAGTATTTT. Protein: CASSSDYTDTQYF.

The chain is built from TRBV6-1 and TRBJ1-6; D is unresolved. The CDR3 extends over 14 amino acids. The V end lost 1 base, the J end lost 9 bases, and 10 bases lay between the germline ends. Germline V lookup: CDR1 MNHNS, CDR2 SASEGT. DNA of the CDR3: TGTGCCAGCAGTGAAGATGGCAGCTCTTCACCCCTCCACTTT. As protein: CASSEDGSSSPLHF.

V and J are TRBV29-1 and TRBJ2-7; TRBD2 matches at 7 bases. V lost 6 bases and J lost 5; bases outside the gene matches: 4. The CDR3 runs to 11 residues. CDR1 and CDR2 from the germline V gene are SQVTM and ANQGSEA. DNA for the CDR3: TGCAGCGTGGGGGGGGGACACGAGCAGTACTTC. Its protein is CSVGGGHEQYF.

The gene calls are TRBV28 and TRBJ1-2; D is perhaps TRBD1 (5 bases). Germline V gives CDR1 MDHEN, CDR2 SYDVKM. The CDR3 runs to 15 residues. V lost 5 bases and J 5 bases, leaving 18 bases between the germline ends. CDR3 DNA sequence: TGTGCCAGCAGTAACCGGGACCTCCGAAAGTATGGCTACACCTTC. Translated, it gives CASSNRDLRKYGYTF.

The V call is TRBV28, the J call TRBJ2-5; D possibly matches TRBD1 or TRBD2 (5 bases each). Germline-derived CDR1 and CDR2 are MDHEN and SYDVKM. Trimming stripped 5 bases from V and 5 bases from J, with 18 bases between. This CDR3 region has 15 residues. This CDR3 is CASSPRDAGVETQYF. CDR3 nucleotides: TGTGCCAGCAGTCCAAGGGACGCCGGAGTGGAGACCCAGTACTTC.

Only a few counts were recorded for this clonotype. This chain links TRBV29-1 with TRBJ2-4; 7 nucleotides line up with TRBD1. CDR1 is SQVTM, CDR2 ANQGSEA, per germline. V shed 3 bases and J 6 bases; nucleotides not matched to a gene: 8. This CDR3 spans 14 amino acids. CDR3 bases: TGCAGCGTTGACGTGACAGGGTCTGGAAACATTCAGTACTTC. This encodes CSVDVTGSGNIQYF.

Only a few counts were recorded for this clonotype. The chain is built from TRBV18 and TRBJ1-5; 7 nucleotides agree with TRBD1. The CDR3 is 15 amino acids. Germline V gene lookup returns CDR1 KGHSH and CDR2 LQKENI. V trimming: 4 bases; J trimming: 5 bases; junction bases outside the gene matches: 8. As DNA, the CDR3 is TGTGCCAGCTCACTACAGGGGAGGACTCATCAGCCCCAGCATTTT. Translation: CASSLQGRTHQPQHF.

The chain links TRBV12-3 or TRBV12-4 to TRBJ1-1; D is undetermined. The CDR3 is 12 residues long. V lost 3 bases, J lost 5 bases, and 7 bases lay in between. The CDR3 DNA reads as TGTGCCAGCAGTTTTATATGGACTGAAGCTTTCTTT. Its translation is CASSFIWTEAFF.

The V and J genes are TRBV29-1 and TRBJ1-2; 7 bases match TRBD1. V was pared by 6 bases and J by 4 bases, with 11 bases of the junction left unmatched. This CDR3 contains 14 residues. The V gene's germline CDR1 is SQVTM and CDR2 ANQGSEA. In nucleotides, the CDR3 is TGCAGCGTGCGAGCCGGGACAGAGGCCTATGGCTACACCTTC. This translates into CSVRAGTEAYGYTF.

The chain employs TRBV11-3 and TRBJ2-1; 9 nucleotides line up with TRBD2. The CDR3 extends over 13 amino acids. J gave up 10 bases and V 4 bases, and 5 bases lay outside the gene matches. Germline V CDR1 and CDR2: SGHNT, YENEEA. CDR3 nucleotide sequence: TGTGCCAGCAGCTCAGATGCGGGAGGGGAGCAGTTCTTC. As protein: CASSSDAGGEQFF.